This T cell receptor (beta chain) is drawn from a study of cytomegalovirus exposure and HLA in healthy donors. This clone is a singleton in its sample. As yet, its antigen is unknown. Other nucleotide sequences from this sample produce the same CDR3. General observations from the study: Productive status was seen about 87% or about 30% of the time for most TCR beta V segments in an earlier analysis.

PCR amplification relied on 60 Vbeta primers (plus 13 Jbeta primers). TCRdb's copy holds only in-frame clones and misses some; the assay was immunoSEQ multiplex PCR. The data show 110,000 to 150,000 clones, with approximately 70% seen just once and 1.6% held by the top ten. Sequencing was performed on PBMCs. The TCR was taken from a woman in her 30s in good health and CMV-seronegative.

The CDR3 nucleotides are TGTGCCAGCAGTCCCGGGACAGGGTACAATGAGCAGTTCTTC. Its translation: CASSPGTGYNEQFF. This chain connects TRBV11-3 to TRBJ2-1; 9 nucleotides match TRBD1. Germline values: CDR1 SGHNT, CDR2 YENEEA. The CDR3 consists of 14 residues. The junction had 4 bases not matched to a gene; V was cut back by 6 bases and J by 4 bases. The full variable domain, with the rest looked up from reference TRBV11-3 and TRBJ2-1, is EAGVVQSPRYKIIEKKQPVAFWCNPISGHNTLYWYLQNLGQGPELLIRYENEEAVDDSQLPKDRFSAERLKGVDSTLKIQPAELGDSAVYLCASSPGTGYNEQFFGPGTRLTVL.